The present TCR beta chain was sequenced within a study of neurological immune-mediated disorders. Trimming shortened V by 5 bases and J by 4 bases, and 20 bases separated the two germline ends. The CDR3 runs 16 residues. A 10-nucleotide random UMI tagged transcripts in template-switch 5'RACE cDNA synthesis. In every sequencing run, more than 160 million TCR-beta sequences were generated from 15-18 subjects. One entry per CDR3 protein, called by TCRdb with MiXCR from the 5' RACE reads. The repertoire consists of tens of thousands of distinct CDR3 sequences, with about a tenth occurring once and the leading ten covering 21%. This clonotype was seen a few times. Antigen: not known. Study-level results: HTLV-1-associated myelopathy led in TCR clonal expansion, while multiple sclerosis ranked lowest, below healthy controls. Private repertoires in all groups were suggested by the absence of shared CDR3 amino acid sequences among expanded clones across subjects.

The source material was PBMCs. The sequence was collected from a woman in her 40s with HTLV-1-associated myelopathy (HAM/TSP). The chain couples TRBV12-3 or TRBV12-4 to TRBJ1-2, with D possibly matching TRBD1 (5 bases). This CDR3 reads CASSQTRVTASYGYTF. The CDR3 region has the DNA TGTGCCAGCAGTCAAACCCGGGTGACAGCTAGCTATGGCTACACCTTC.